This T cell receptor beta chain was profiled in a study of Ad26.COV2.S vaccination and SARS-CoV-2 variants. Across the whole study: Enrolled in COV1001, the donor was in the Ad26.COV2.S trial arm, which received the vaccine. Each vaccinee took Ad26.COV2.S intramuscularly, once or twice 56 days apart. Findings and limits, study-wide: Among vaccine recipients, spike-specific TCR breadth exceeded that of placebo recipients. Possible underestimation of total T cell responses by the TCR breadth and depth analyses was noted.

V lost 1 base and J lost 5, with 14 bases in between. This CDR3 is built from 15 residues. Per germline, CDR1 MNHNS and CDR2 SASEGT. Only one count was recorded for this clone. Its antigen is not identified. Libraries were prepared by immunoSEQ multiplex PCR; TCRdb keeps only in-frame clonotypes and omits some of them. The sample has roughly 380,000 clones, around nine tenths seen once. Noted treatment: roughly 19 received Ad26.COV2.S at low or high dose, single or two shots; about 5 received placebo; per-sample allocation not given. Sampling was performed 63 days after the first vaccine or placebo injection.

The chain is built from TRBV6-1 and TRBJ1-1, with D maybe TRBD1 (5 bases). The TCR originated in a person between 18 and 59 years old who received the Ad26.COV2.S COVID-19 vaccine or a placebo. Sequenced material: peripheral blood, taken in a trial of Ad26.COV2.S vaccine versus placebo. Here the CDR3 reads CASSEVFGRGTEAFF. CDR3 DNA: TGTGCCAGCAGTGAAGTGTTTGGGCGGGGGACTGAAGCTTTCTTT.